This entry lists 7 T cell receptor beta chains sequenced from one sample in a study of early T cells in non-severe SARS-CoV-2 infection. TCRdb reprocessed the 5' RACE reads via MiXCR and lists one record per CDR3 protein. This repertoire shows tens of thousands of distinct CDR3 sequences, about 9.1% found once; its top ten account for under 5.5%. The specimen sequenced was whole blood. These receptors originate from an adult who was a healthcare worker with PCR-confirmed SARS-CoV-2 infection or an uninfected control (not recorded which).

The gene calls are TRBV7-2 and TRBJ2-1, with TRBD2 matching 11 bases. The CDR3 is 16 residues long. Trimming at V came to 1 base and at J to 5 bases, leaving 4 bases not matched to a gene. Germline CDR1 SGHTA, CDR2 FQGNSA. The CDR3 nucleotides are TGTGCCAGCAGCTTAGTGGGGACTAGCGGCAACAATGAGCAGTTCTTC. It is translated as CASSLVGTSGNNEQFF.

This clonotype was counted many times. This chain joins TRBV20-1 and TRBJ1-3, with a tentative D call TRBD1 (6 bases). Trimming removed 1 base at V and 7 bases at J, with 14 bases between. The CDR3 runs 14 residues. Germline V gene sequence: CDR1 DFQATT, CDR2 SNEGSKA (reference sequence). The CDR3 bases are TGCAGTGCTAGAGCAGGGGACATGGGGAACACCATATATTTT. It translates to CSARAGDMGNTIYF.

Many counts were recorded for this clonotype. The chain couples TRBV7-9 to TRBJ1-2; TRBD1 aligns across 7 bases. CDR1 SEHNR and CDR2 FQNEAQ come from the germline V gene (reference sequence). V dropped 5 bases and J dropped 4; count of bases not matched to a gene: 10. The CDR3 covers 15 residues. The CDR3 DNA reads TGTGCCAGCAGCCCACCCAACGGACAGGTCTATGGCTACACCTTC. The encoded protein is CASSPPNGQVYGYTF.

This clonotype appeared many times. Written as DNA, the CDR3 is TGTGCCAGCAGTGACGGACCCGGACAGGGTCGACATGAGCAGTTCTTC. As protein: CASSDGPGQGRHEQFF. The gene calls are TRBV6-5 and TRBJ2-1; 8 nucleotides align to TRBD1. The CDR3 extends over 16 amino acids. CDR1 and CDR2 from the germline V gene are MNHEY and SVGAGI. J lost 8 bases, V lost 5 bases, and 14 bases had no gene match.

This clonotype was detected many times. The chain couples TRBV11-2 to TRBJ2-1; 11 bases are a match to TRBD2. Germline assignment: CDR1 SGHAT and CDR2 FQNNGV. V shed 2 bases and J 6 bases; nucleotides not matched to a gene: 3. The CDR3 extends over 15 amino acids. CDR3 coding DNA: TGTGCCAGCAGCTTAAGACTAGCGGGGCTCAATGAGCAGTTCTTC. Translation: CASSLRLAGLNEQFF.

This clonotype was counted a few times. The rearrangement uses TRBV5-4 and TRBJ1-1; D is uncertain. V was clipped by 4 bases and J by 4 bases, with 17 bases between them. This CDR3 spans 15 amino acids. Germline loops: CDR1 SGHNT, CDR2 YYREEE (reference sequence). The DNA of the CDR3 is TGTGCCAGCAGCCAGCCCAGAGGCGGGTCCACTGAAGCTTTCTTT. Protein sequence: CASSQPRGGSTEAFF.

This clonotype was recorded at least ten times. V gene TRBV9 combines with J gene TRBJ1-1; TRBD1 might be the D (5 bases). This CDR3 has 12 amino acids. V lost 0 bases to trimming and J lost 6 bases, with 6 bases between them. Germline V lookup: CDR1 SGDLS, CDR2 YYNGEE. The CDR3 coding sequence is TGTGCCAGCAGCGTAGGACAGTCTGAAGCTTTCTTT. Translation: CASSVGQSEAFF.